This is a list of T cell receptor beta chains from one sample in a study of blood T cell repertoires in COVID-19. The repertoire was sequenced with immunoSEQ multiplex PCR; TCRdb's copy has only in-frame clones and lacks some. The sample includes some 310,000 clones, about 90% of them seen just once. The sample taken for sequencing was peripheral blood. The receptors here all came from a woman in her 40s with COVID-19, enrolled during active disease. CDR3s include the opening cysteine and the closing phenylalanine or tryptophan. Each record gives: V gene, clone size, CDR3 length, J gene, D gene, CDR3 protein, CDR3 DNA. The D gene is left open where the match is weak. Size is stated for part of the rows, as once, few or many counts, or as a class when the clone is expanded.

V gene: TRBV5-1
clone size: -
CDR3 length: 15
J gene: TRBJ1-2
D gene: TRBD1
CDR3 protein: CASSSRQGGGYGYTF
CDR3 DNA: TGCGCCAGCAGCTCGCGACAGGGTGGTGGCTATGGCTACACCTTC

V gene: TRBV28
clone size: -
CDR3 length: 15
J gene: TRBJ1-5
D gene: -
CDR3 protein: CASSPGGARGQPQHF
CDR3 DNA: TGTGCCAGCAGTCCTGGCGGGGCCCGCGGTCAGCCCCAGCATTTT

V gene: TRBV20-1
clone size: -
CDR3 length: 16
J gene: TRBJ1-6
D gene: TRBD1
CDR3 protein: CSASPPGQILNSPLHF
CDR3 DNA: TGCAGTGCTAGTCCTCCGGGACAGATTTTAAATTCACCCCTCCACTTT

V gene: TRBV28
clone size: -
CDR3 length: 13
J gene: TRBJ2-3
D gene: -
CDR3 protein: CASSSTYTDTQYF
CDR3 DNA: TGTGCCAGCAGTTCCACATATACAGATACGCAGTATTTT

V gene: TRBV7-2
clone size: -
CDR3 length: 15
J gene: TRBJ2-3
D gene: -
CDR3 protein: CASSQGTYSTDTQYF
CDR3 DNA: TGTGCCAGCAGCCAGGGGACATATAGCACAGATACGCAGTATTTT

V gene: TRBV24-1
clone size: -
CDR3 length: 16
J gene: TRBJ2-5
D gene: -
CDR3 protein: CATSDHKGTPKETQYF
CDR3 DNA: TGTGCCACCAGTGATCACAAAGGGACACCCAAAGAGACCCAGTACTTC

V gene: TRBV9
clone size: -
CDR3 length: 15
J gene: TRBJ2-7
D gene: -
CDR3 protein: CASSVETGVTYEQYF
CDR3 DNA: TGTGCCAGCAGCGTAGAGACGGGGGTGACCTACGAGCAGTACTTC

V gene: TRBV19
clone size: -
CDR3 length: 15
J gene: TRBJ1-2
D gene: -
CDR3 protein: CASSMWAGKVNDYTF
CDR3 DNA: TGTGCCAGTAGTATGTGGGCAGGGAAGGTCAATGACTACACCTTC

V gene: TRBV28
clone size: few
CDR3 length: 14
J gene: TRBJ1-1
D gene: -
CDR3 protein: CASSSTGTDTEAFF
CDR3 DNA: TGTGCCAGCAGTTCAACAGGGACGGACACTGAAGCTTTCTTT

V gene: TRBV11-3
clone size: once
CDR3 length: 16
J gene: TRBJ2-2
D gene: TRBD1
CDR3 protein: CASSFGTGFNTGELFF
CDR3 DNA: TGTGCCAGCAGCTTCGGGACAGGGTTCAACACCGGGGAGCTGTTTTTT

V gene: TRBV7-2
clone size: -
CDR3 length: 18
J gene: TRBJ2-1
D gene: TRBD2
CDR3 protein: CASSSGLAGALPYNEQFF
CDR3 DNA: TGTGCCAGCAGCTCGGGACTAGCGGGGGCCCTTCCTTACAATGAGCAGTTCTTC

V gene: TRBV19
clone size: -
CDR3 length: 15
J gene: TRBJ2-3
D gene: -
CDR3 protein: CASGRGSTSTDTQYF
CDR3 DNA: TGTGCCAGTGGTAGGGGCTCAACGAGCACAGATACGCAGTATTTT

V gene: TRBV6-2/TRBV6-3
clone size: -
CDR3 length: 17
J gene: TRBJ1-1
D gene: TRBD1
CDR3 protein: CASSYFLQGASHHEAFF
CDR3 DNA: TGTGCCAGCAGTTACTTCTTACAGGGGGCAAGCCATCATGAAGCTTTCTTT

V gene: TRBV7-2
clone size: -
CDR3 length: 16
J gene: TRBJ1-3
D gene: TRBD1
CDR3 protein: CASSLGQGWSGNTIYF
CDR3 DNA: TGTGCCAGCAGCTTAGGACAGGGGTGGTCTGGAAACACCATATATTTT

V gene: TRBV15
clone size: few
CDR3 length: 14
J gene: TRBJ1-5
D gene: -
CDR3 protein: CATSRGYSNQPQHF
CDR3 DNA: TGTGCCACCAGCAGAGGTTATAGCAATCAGCCCCAGCATTTT

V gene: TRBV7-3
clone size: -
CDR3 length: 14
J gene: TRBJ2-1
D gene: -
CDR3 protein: CASSQRAGLNEQFF
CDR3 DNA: TGTGCCAGCAGTCAGAGAGCGGGCCTCAATGAGCAGTTCTTC

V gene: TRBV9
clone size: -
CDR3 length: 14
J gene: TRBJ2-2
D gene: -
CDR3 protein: CASSPDYGTGELFF
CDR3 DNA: TGTGCCAGCAGCCCGGACTACGGCACCGGGGAGCTGTTTTTT

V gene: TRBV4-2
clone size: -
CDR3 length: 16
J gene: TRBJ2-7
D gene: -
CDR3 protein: CASSQTRQASSYEQYF
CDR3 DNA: TGTGCCAGCAGCCAAACCCGACAGGCGAGCTCCTACGAGCAGTACTTC

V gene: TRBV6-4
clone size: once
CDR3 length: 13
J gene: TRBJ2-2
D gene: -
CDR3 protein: CASSRRETGELFF
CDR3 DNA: TGTGCCAGCAGCAGAAGGGAGACCGGGGAGCTGTTTTTT

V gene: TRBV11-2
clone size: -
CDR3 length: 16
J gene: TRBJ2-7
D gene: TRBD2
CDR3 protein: CASSLLLAGGPYEQYF
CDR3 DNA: TGTGCCAGCAGCTTACTACTGGCGGGGGGGCCCTACGAGCAGTACTTC

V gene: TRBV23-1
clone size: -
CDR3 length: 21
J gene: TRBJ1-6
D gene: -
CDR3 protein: CASSHRNRTEFLSPYNSPLHF
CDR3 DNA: TGCGCCAGCAGTCATAGGAATCGGACAGAGTTTCTGAGCCCCTATAATTCACCCCTCCACTTT

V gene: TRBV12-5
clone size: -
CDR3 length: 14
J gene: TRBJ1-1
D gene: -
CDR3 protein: CASDPQGMGTEAFF
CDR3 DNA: TGTGCTAGTGACCCCCAGGGAATGGGGACTGAAGCTTTCTTT